Described below is a single TCR beta chain sequence and its context. Its antigen is unknown. Per-base qualities were not stored, and no clone one base away is much larger. This specimen belongs to a study of blood T cells in healthy people across ages (dated by TCRdb to between 2014 and 2017). General notes on the study: In model experiments, roughly one uniquely barcoded TCR beta cDNA molecule per two T cells was captured by template switching. To track age-related changes in TCR beta repertoire diversity, the study relied on deep sequencing normalized with unique cDNA molecular identifiers. Using the same blood draw, the study looked at two additional independent replicas of 1 million unique cDNA reads for two donors, one aged 18 to 30 and the other aged 80 or older. Four age groups were formed from the donors: young (average around 15 years), middle-aged (approximately 42), aged (about 62) and long-lived (roughly 88). Paper-wide results and their limitations: Because profiling used bulk unsorted PBMCs, naive and antigen-experienced compartments could not be compared conclusively. Observed TCR beta diversity correlated strongly with the percentage of naive T cells measured by flow cytometry. Compared with the aged group, the long-lived group had more naive CD4+ T cells, fewer expanded clones and increased TCR diversity, a pattern suggesting age selection. Estimates of total diversity from one million sequenced T cells were regarded as lower bounds and underestimates. Because donor CMV infection status was unknown, age-related changes in expanded clonotypes were potentially confounded. As age increased, observed TCR beta diversity per million T cells dropped in a roughly linear way, and a significant reduction was already evident by age 40.

Receptors were amplified or captured by 5' RACE. The sequencer was an Illumina HiSeq 2500. A second PCR of roughly 7 to 11 cycles was run with a J-beta primer mix and a sample-barcoded 5' primer. A unique molecular identifier was introduced onto each TCR beta cDNA molecule by a template-switch 5' adaptor carrying 12 random nucleotides. Each sample yielded at least 3 million CDR3-containing paired-end reads. The Mint cDNA synthesis kit, primed by a TRBC-specific oligonucleotide, was used to synthesize first-strand cDNA from all RNA. Following uracil-DNA glycosylase treatment, all cDNA underwent a first 18-cycle PCR with the universal primers M1SS and BC2_uni_R. As for how the authors treated the data: For normalization, 1 million high-quality reads, each with a distinct molecular identifier, were randomly selected from each sample. Reads with shared molecular identifiers were discarded instead of being binned into consensus sequences. MiTCR, with a Q25 quality threshold and the strictest error-elimination algorithm, was used for CDR3 identification, clonotype clustering and error correction. A nonparametric unseen species model with Euler transformation was used to estimate a lower bound on total TCR beta diversity. In TCRdb, the public reads were trimmed at Q25 with fastp and aligned with MiXCR, with productive beta chains retained. All rows with the same CDR3 protein become a single entry with the most common DNA and genes. Here the V and J calls rest on TCRdb's processing, not on the authors' analysis. The sample records hundreds of thousands of distinct CDR3 sequences, approximately 25% of which are singletons. The biggest ten clones account for around 9.2% of the sample.

The CDR3, from cysteine to phenylalanine, totals 19 residues. Here the CDR3 DNA is all that survives: 57 bases in frame from base 1. The germline V gene yields SGHTA for CDR1 and FQGNSA for CDR2. Systemically healthy Caucasian individuals from Russia, roughly 40 in total and aged about 6 to 100 years, were included as donors. About 10 milliliters of peripheral blood were drawn from each donor into EDTA-treated Vacutainer tubes. PBMCs were isolated by Ficoll-Paque density-gradient centrifugation, with at least 6 million obtained per sample. Trizol reagent was used to extract total RNA from PBMCs, with at least 5.5 micrograms per sample. Naive CD45RAhigh/CD27high T cell percentages were measured by flow cytometry on a PBMC aliquot from every donor. The same data also contributed to another study, on T cells of mothers and their children. From that second study: Donors were nine systemically healthy Caucasian individuals: three mothers and their six children. cDNA synthesis used all of the extracted RNA, with roughly 1.6 ug of RNA in each 15 ul reaction. Sample barcodes and 2-4 random nucleotides were added via the M1S primer in the second PCR. Over 9 million TCR beta CDR3 reads came from each mother, compared with millions of reads from each child. Thymic selection similarly shapes TCR recombination output in related and unrelated pairs, with minor effect from inherited differences. Normalized repertoire overlap in related mother-child pairs was always slightly higher than in unrelated mother-child pairs, but the difference was never significant. With a sensitivity of approximately 96 clones per million clonotypes, no persistent microchimeric T cell clones were detected. To look for features that set related mother-child pairs apart from unrelated individuals, the researchers ran deep NGS to compare the TCR beta repertoires of mothers and children. On average, the children were approximately 11 +/- 4 years old, while the mothers were approximately 40 +/- 4 years old. After adapters were ligated using NEBNext reagents, the libraries underwent 100+100 nt paired-end sequencing on an Illumina HiSeq 2000. To prevent cross-contamination, the mother and child libraries were prepared a month apart and were sequenced in separate runs. Between about 500,000 and 2,100,000 distinct TCR beta clonotypes were identified per donor. Naive TCR beta clonotypes were estimated from low-frequency clonotypes matched to each donor's FACS-determined naive share, without sorting.

This receptor was obtained from a boy aged 5-17 years in good health. Sequencing was done on a sample of blood. This sequence uses TRBV7-2 and TRBJ2-5; 10 nucleotides in the junction match TRBD2. The better agreement between TRBJ2-1 and the DNA end casts doubt on the J call. For the CDR3, the sequence is CASSLVSGSGGYRYNEQFF. Read as DNA, the sequence is TGTGCCAGCAGCTTAGTAAGTGGTAGCGGGGGGTACCGTTACAATGAGCAGTTCTTC.